This T cell receptor (beta chain) was recovered during a study of cytotoxic CD8 clonotypes in ibrutinib-treated CLL. Study overall: Response was recorded as partial in 25 or so patients and complete in 2; at median around 68 months, roughly 15 remained remitted and approximately twelve had progressed.

Depths of 1 in 200,000 to 1 in 1 million T cells were the sequencing target. This table comes from immunoSEQ multiplex PCR, and its TCRdb copy is limited to in-frame clones, with some not included. The data show a few hundred thousand clones, 67% seen once. Germline-derived CDR1 and CDR2 are MGHRA and YSYEKL. The ends were cut back, 4 bases at V and 7 bases at J, with 19 bases in the middle. The CDR3 loop spans 15 amino acids. This material consisted of PBMCs, taken after 36 months of ibrutinib treatment. The chain carries TRBV4-1 and TRBJ1-2; D call uncertain. The clonotype comes from a human donor with chronic lymphocytic leukemia. The CDR3 spells CASSPQHSILPGYTF. The CDR3 coding sequence is TGCGCCAGCAGCCCTCAACATTCAATCCTACCTGGCTACACCTTC.